What follows describes a single T cell receptor (beta chain). These data are taken from a study of blood T cell repertoires in COVID-19. Across the study: PBMCs, B-cell-depleted T cells, or T cells provided the cDNA or gDNA that made up the material.

Germline CDR1 LGHNA, CDR2 YNFKEQ. This CDR3 is built from 17 residues. The V gene lost 0 bases and the J gene lost 0 bases, with 13 bases spanning the gap. Sequencing used immunoSEQ multiplex PCR; TCRdb keeps in-frame clones, though not all of them. The table shows around 140,000 clones, with over 60% occurring only once. The sample consisted of peripheral blood. The sequence came from a woman between 65 and 79 years old with acute or convalescent COVID-19. V and J are TRBV4-2 and TRBJ2-3; TRBD2 might be the D (5 bases). CDR3 in DNA: TGTGCCAGCAGCCAAGAGATAGGCGGGTTTAGCACAGATACGCAGTATTTT. It translates to CASSQEIGGFSTDTQYF.